A single sample is the source of the 11 T cell receptor beta chains below, sequenced in a study of blood T cell repertoires in COVID-19 (dated by TCRdb to 2018 to 2020). The library was generated by the immunoSEQ multiplex PCR assay. The table comes from immuneACCESS by way of TCRdb, which keeps in-frame sequences with V and J called. Part of the clones is missing from these tables; in studies checked, under half for an unresolved V gene and the rest for unknown reasons. For this sample the table gives about 220,000 clones, of which 84% were detected only once. Jointly, the top ten make up around 6.5% of the sample. Sequenced input: PBMCs or T cells enriched from blood (not recorded which). The receptors derive from a woman between 40 and 50 years old who had recovered from COVID-19.

V is TRBV6-4 and J is TRBJ2-2; D gene unclear. CDR3 length equals 13 residues. V lost 3 bases and J 6 bases, leaving 8 bases between the germline ends. The germline V gene encodes CDR1 MRHNA and CDR2 SNTAGT. CDR3 in amino acids: CASSESPPGELFF. For the CDR3, the DNA is TGTGCCAGCAGTGAGTCCCCTCCCGGGGAGCTGTTTTTT.

V gene TRBV29-1 combines with J gene TRBJ2-3; D uncertain. Trimming removed 2 bases from V and 2 bases from J, with 11 bases in between. CDR1 SQVTM and CDR2 ANQGSEA come from the germline V gene. CDR3 length equals 14 residues. CDR3 coding DNA: TGCAGCGTTGAATTGGCCAGACACACAGATACGCAGTATTTT. This encodes CSVELARHTDTQYF.

This CDR3 is CATSDPSGGETQYF. The CDR3, as DNA: TGTGCCACCAGTGATCCCAGCGGGGGAGAGACCCAGTACTTC. The V and J genes are TRBV24-1 and TRBJ2-5, with 8 positions matching TRBD2. CDR3 length: 14 amino acids. Trimming at V came to 3 bases and at J to 4 bases, leaving 3 bases not matched to a gene. CDR1 and CDR2 (germline): KGHDR, SFDVKD.

The rearrangement links TRBV2 to TRBJ1-2; D might be TRBD1 (5 bases). V shed 6 bases and J shed 4 bases, with 15 bases lying between them. This CDR3 comprises 14 residues. Germline CDR1 reads SNHLY; CDR2 reads FYNNEI. This CDR3 is CASRGTRGGYGYTF. Written as DNA, the CDR3 is TGTGCCAGCAGAGGGACTAGGGGAGGCTATGGCTACACCTTC.

The V and J genes are TRBV11-3 and TRBJ2-2; 9 bases map to TRBD2. This CDR3 is 17 amino acids long. CDR1 is SGHNT, CDR2 YENEEA, per germline. After removal of 2 bases from V and 4 bases from J, the junction contained 8 bases not matched to a gene. CDR3 in amino acids: CASSLYPQREVTGELFF. In nucleotides, the CDR3 is TGTGCCAGCAGCTTATATCCTCAGCGGGAGGTCACCGGGGAGCTGTTTTTT.

The J gene is TRBJ2-1, the V gene TRBV5-4; D may be TRBD1 (5 bases). V lost 6 bases and J lost 6, with 16 bases in between. CDR1 and CDR2 from the germline V gene are SGHNT and YYREEE (reference sequence). This CDR3 has 14 amino acids. The CDR3 DNA is TGTGCCAGCACCCGCGGCACAGGTGGCAATGAGCAGTTCTTC. Amino acids: CASTRGTGGNEQFF.

This rearrangement joins TRBV19 to TRBJ2-6; no firm D call. The V gene's germline CDR1 is LNHDA and CDR2 SQIVND (reference sequence). V dropped 2 bases and J dropped 1 base, with 3 bases sitting between them. The CDR3 extends over 14 amino acids. The CDR3 DNA reads TGTGCCAGTAGTATAACATCTGGGGCCAACGTCCTGACTTTC. Its protein is CASSITSGANVLTF. The complete variable domain, with remaining parts taken from reference TRBV19 and TRBJ2-6, reads DGGITQSPKYLFRKEGQNVTLSCEQNLNHDAMYWYRQDPGQGLRLIYYSQIVNDFQKGDIAEGYSVSREKKESFPLTVTSAQKNPTAFYLCASSITSGANVLTFGAGSRLTVL.

V is TRBV9 and J is TRBJ1-3, with D hard to call. This CDR3 has 16 residues. The germline V and J ends were trimmed by 0 bases and 0 bases, with 10 bases remaining between them. Germline CDR1 reads SGDLS; CDR2 reads YYNGEE. In DNA, the CDR3 is TGTGCCAGCAGCGTAGGGGCGGGGAGCTCTGGAAACACCATATATTTT. It yields the protein CASSVGAGSSGNTIYF.

The rearrangement uses TRBV18 and TRBJ1-1; D is unclear. The germline V gene encodes CDR1 KGHSH and CDR2 LQKENI. V was trimmed by 3 bases and J by 6 bases, leaving 11 bases between them. This CDR3 has 13 amino acids. The CDR3 sequence: CASSPNEGSEAFF. DNA for the CDR3: TGTGCCAGCTCACCCAACGAGGGATCTGAAGCTTTCTTT.

This clone was observed at least ten times. The V and J genes are TRBV25-1 and TRBJ1-2; the D is unclear. This CDR3 has 14 residues. Between the trimmed V and J ends, which lost 0 bases and 2 bases, there was a span of 7 bases. The germline V gene encodes CDR1 MGHDK and CDR2 SYGVNS. The CDR3 sequence is CASSEYHGNYGYTF. As DNA, the CDR3 is TGTGCCAGCAGTGAATATCACGGGAACTATGGCTACACCTTC.

This clone came up a few times. The V gene is TRBV28, the J gene TRBJ1-2; TRBD1 is a possible D gene (6 bases). Between the trimmed V and J ends, which lost 8 bases and 0 bases, there was a span of 10 bases. Per germline, CDR1 MDHEN and CDR2 SYDVKM. The CDR3 has 13 residues. The CDR3 sequence is CASEAGANYGYTF. The CDR3 DNA reads TGTGCCAGCGAGGCAGGGGCTAACTATGGCTACACCTTC.